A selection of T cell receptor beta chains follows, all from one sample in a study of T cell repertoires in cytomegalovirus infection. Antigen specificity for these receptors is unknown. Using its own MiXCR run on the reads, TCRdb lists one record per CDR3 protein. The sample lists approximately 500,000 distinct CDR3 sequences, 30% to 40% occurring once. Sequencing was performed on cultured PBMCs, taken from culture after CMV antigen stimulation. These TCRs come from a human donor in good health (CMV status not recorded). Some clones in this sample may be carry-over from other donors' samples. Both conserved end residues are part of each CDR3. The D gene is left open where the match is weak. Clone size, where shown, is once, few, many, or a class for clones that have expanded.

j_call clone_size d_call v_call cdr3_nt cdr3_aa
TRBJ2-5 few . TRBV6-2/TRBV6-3 TGTGCCAGCAGTTACGGTGGGCGGCAAGAGACCCAGTACTTC CASSYGGRQETQYF
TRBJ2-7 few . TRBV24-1 TGTGCCACCAGTGATCCAAGGGGGTCTCACGAGCAGTACTTC CATSDPRGSHEQYF
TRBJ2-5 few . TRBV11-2 TGTGCCAGCAGCTTAGATTGGGCGGTAGAGACCCAGTACTTC CASSLDWAVETQYF
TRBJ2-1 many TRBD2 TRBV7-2 TGTGCCAGCAGCTTAGAAAGTCTAGCGGGATTGGGCTACAATGAGCAGTTCTTC CASSLESLAGLGYNEQFF
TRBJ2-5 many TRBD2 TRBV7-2 TGTGCCAGCAGCACCCAGCCGCTAGCGGGAGAAGAGACCCAGTACTTC CASSTQPLAGEETQYF
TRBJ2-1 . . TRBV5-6 TGTGCCAGCAGCTTGGTCTGGGGGCCTTTCCCTACTAGCTCCTACAATGAGCAGTTCTTC CASSLVWGPFPTSSYNEQFF
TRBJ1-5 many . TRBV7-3 TGTGCCAGCAGTCTTGACAGTTCATATAGCAATCAGCCCCAGCATTTT CASSLDSSYSNQPQHF
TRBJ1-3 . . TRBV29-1 TGCAGCGTTGAATCCCGGACAGCGCAGAGAAACACCATATATTTT CSVESRTAQRNTIYF
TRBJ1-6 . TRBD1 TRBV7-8 TGTGCCAGCAGCTTAGCGGGGACAGGGGGTAATTCACCCCTCCACTTT CASSLAGTGGNSPLHF
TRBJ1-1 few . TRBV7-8 TGTGCCAGCAGCCGGGCGGGGAGGAACACTGAAGCTTTCTTT CASSRAGRNTEAFF
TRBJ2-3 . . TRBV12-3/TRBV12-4 TGTACCAGCAGTTCCCCCCTGAGTAGCACAGATACGCAGTATTTT CTSSSPLSSTDTQYF
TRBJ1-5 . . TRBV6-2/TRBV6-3 TGTGCCAGCAGTACTCATACAGGGTCAAGCAATCAGCCCCAGCATTTT CASSTHTGSSNQPQHF
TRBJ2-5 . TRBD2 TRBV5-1 TGCGCCAGCAGCTTTAGCGGGAGGAGTGGAGAGACCCAGTACTTC CASSFSGRSGETQYF
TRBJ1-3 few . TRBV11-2 TGTGCCAGCAGCTCAGGGGTCTCTGGAAACACCATATATTTT CASSSGVSGNTIYF
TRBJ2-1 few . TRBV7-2 TGTGCCAGCAGCTTAGATCCCGGGCGGGGCAGTAATGAGCAGTTCTTC CASSLDPGRGSNEQFF
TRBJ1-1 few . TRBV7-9 TGTGCCAGCAGCTTATGGGCCGGTTCGAACACTGAAGCTTTCTTT CASSLWAGSNTEAFF
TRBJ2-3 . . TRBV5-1 TGCGCCAGCAGCCTACTCTGGGACACAGATACGCAGTATTTT CASSLLWDTDTQYF
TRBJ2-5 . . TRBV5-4 TGTGCCAGCAGCTTGGAGTCAGGAAGAGCGGCCCAGTACTTC CASSLESGRAAQYF
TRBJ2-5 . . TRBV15 TGTGCCACCAGCAGAGTAGACTTACAAGAGACCCAGTACTTC CATSRVDLQETQYF
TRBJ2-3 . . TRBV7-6 TGTGCCAGCAGCTTAGAGACAGTTAAAGATACGCAGTATTTT CASSLETVKDTQYF
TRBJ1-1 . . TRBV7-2 TGTGCCAGCAGCGCGCACAGGGCCTCAAACACTGAAGCTTTCTTT CASSAHRASNTEAFF
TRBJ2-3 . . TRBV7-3 TGTGCCAGCAGCCCCAGCGCCGAACGCACAGATACGCAGTATTTT CASSPSAERTDTQYF
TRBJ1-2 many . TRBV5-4 TGTGCCAGCAGCGCCGACAGAAACTATGGCTACACCTTC CASSADRNYGYTF
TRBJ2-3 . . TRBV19 TGTGCCAGGAAGGTCGTGGGGCGATTAGCAGATACGCAGTATTTT CARKVVGRLADTQYF
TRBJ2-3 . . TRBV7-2 TGTGCCAGCAGCGCGAGCGGCCTAGGCACAGATACGCAGTATTTT CASSASGLGTDTQYF
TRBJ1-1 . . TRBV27 TGTGCCAGCAGTCCACACCGGACGGGTTATGGAGTGAACACTGAAGCTTTCTTT CASSPHRTGYGVNTEAFF
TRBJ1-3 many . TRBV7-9 TGTGCCAGCAGAGGCTCTGGAAACACCATATATTTT CASRGSGNTIYF
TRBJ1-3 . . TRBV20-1 TGCAGTGCTAGGGTAGACGGGCGGATAAGCTCTGGAAACACCATATATTTT CSARVDGRISSGNTIYF
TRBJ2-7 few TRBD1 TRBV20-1 TGCAGTGCTGGAGCACTAGGCGGGACAGGAACCTACGAGCAGTACTTC CSAGALGGTGTYEQYF
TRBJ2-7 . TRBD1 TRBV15 TGTGCCACCAGCAGAGATCTGGGGGACAGCTCCTACGAGCAGTACTTC CATSRDLGDSSYEQYF
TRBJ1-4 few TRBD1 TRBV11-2 TGTGCCAGCAGCTTTGGACAGGTCCTTAATGAAAAACTGTTTTTT CASSFGQVLNEKLFF
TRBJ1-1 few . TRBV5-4 TGTGCCAGCAGCTTGTCTGGGGAGGCTTTCTTT CASSLSGEAFF
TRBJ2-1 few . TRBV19 TGTGCCAGTAGCCTTGCCTTAAGAGGTGAGCAGTTCTTC CASSLALRGEQFF
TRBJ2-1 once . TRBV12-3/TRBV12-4 TGTGCCAGCAGTTTAGCGAGCCCCCAGAGCTCCTACAATGAGCAGTTCTTC CASSLASPQSSYNEQFF
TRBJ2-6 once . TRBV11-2 TGTGCAGGAGCGGACGGCCCCTCTGGGGCCAACGTCCTGACTTTC CAGADGPSGANVLTF
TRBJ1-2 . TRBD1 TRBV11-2 TGTGCCAGCAGCCCCTGGGACAGGAGAATCTATGGCTACACCTTC CASSPWDRRIYGYTF
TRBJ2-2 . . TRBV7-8 TGTGCCAGCGGGCGGGGTGGGAACGGAGCCGGGGAGCTGTTTTTT CASGRGGNGAGELFF
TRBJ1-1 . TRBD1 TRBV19 TGTGCCAGTAGTCTATGGACAGGGAACACTGAAGCTTTCTTT CASSLWTGNTEAFF
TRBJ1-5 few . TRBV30 TGTGCCTGGAGTGTACCGGGTACCTTTACAGGCGGTGTAAGGCAGCCCCAGCATTTT CAWSVPGTFTGGVRQPQHF
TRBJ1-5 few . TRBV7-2 TGTGCCAGCAGCTTGACAAACGGCAATCAGCCCCAGCATTTT CASSLTNGNQPQHF
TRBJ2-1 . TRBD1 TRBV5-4 TGTGCCAGCAGCTTGGAAGCCCCCAGGGGGGAGCAGTTCTTC CASSLEAPRGEQFF
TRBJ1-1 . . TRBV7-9 TGTGCCAGCTACCCCACAGGGACGAAGAACACTGAAGCTTTCTTT CASYPTGTKNTEAFF
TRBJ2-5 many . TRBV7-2 TGTGCCAGCAGCCCACCAGGCGGCCAAGAGACCCAGTACTTC CASSPPGGQETQYF
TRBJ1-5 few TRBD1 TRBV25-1 TGTGCCAGCAGTGGCATGAAGGGGGCGGATCAGCCCCAGCATTTT CASSGMKGADQPQHF
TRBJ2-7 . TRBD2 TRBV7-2 TGTGCCAGCAGCTTCGCGGGACTAGCGGGAGCCTACGAGCAGTACTTC CASSFAGLAGAYEQYF
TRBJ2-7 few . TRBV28 TGTGCCAGCAGCCTCTATGGGACCTCCTACGAGCAGTACTTC CASSLYGTSYEQYF
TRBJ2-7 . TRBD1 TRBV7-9 TGTGCCAGCAGCCCAGCCGGGACAGGGGGTCTTTCCGAGCAGTACTTC CASSPAGTGGLSEQYF
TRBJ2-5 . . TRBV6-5 TGTGCCAGCAGTCCAGGGTCAGCTCCTGGAGAGACCCAGTACTTC CASSPGSAPGETQYF
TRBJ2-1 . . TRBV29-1 TGCAGCGTTGGTACGGCGGCCCTGGGAGGTGAGCAGTTCTTC CSVGTAALGGEQFF
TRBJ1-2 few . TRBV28 TGTGCCAGCGGCCCCTTTGGAGGCTACACCTTC CASGPFGGYTF
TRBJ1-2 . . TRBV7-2 TGTGCCAGCAGCTTAGTTGGGGCCGATTATGGCTACACCTTC CASSLVGADYGYTF
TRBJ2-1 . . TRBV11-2 TGTGCCAGCAAAAGAATCTCAAGCGGCTCCTACAATGAGCAGTTCTTC CASKRISSGSYNEQFF
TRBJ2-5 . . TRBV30 TGTGCCTGGAAAGGCAGCCAAGAGACCCAGTACTTC CAWKGSQETQYF